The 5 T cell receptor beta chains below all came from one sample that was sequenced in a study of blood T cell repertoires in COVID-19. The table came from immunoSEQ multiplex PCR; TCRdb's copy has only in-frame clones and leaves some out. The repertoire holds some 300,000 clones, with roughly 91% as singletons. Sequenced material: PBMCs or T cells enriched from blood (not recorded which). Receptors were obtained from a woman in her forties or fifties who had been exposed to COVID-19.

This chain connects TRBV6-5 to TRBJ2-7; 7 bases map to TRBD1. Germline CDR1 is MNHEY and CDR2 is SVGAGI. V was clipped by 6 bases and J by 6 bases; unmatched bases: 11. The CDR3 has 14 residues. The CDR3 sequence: CASSLRDRYAEQYF. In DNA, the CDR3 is TGTGCCAGCAGCCTCCGGGACAGATATGCCGAGCAGTACTTC.

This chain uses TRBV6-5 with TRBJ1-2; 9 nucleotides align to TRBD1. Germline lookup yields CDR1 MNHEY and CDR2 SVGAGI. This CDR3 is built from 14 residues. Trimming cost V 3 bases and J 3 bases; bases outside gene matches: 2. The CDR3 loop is CASSYGQGYYGYTF. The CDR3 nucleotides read TGTGCCAGCAGTTATGGACAGGGGTACTATGGCTACACCTTC.

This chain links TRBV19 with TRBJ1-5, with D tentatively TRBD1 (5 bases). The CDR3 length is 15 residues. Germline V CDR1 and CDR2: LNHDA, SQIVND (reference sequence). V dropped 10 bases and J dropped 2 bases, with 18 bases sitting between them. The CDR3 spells CATSIRGGGNQPQHF. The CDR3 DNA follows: TGTGCCACCTCCATCCGGGGAGGGGGCAATCAGCCCCAGCATTTT.

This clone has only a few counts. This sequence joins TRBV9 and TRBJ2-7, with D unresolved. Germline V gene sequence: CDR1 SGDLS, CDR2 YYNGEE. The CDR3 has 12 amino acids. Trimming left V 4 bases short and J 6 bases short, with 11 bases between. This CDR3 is CASSPQVGEQYF. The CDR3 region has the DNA TGTGCCAGCAGCCCCCAGGTTGGCGAGCAGTACTTC.

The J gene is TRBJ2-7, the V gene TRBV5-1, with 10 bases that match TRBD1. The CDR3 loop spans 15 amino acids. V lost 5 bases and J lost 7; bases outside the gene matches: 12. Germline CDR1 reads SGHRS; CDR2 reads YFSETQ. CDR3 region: CASSATGTGVVEQYF. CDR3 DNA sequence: TGCGCCAGCAGTGCGACCGGGACAGGGGTGGTGGAGCAGTACTTC.